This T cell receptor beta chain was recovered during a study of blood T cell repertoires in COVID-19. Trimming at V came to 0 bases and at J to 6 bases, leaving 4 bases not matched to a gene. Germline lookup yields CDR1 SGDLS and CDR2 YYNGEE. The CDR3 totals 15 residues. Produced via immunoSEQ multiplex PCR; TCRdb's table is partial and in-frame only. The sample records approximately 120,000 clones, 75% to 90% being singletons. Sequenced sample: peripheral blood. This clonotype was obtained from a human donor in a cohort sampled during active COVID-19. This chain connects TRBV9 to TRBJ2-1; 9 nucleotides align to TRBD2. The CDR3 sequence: CASSVASGVANEQFF. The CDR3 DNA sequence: TGTGCCAGCAGCGTAGCTAGCGGGGTTGCCAATGAGCAGTTCTTC.